Each of the 17 T cell receptor beta chains below was sequenced from the same sample in a study of shared clonotypes between healthy human individuals (dated by TCRdb to 2018 to 2021). Library creation used the immunoSEQ multiplex PCR assay. Held by TCRdb, this immuneACCESS table contains in-frame sequences only and omits some clones. Under half of the omission traces to an unresolved V gene where checked; the cause of the rest is unknown. The sample data list 2.3 million or so clones, and just over 90% of these were observed just once. The ten most abundant clones make up around 0.4% of the sample. Sequences were obtained from naive CD4+ T cells from PBMCs. This sample's cell subset or site label indicates: CD45RA+ positively selected. These receptors were taken from a young man in good health. Some clones in this sample may be carry-over from other donors' samples.

The chain couples TRBV7-9 to TRBJ1-1; no definite D call. Germline V CDR1 and CDR2: SEHNR, FQNEAQ (reference sequence). The CDR3 covers 13 residues. Trimming shortened V by 10 bases and J by 1 base, and 13 bases separated the two germline ends. The CDR3 reads CATRKGGNTEAFF. The CDR3 coding sequence is TGTGCCACCCGGAAGGGTGGGAACACTGAAGCTTTCTTT.

With regard to this clone: The sample contains more than one DNA sequence encoding this CDR3. The chain joins TRBV5-1 to TRBJ2-3; D unresolved. With 3 bases removed from V and 4 bases from J, the gap between germline ends came to 9 bases. The CDR3 spans 13 residues. CDR1 and CDR2 (germline): SGHRS, YFSETQ. CDR3 residues: CASSSQGSDTQYF. CDR3 nucleotide sequence: TGCGCCAGCAGCTCTCAAGGCTCAGATACGCAGTATTTT.

This chain joins TRBV2 and TRBJ2-1; the D gene is possibly TRBD2 (5 bases). CDR1 SNHLY and CDR2 FYNNEI come from the germline V gene. V lost 1 base and J lost 7, with 8 bases in between. This CDR3 is 13 amino acids long. The CDR3 nucleotides read TGTGCCAGCAGTGAAGTCCGGGATAATGAGCAGTTCTTC. Translated, it gives CASSEVRDNEQFF. The variable domain in full, with the rest retrieved from reference TRBV2 and TRBJ2-1, is EPEVTQTPSHQVTQMGQEVILRCVPISNHLYFYWYRQILGQKVEFLVSFYNNEISEKSEIFDDQFSVERPDGSNFTLKIRSTKLEDSAMYFCASSEVRDNEQFFGPGTRLTVL.

The J gene is TRBJ2-1, the V gene TRBV18; tentatively, D is TRBD1 (5 bases). From germline, CDR1 is KGHSH and CDR2 LQKENI. This CDR3 comprises 15 residues. V was clipped by 4 bases and J by 4 bases, with 14 bases between them. CDR3 sequence reads: CASSRPGWEYNEQFF. In DNA form, the CDR3 reads TGTGCCAGCTCACGTCCAGGGTGGGAATACAATGAGCAGTTCTTC.

This chain joins TRBV2 and TRBJ1-2; perhaps TRBD1 as D (5 bases). V shed 9 bases and J shed 6 bases, with 23 bases lying between them. CDR3 length: 15 residues. In germline, CDR1 is SNHLY, CDR2 FYNNEI. In DNA, the CDR3 is TGTGCCAGTAATCGGGACTGGTCTAATGAGGATGGCTACACCTTC. Its translation is CASNRDWSNEDGYTF.

The V and J genes are TRBV6-1 and TRBJ2-1; unclear D gene. This CDR3 spans 13 amino acids. Germline V gives CDR1 MNHNS, CDR2 SASEGT. V lost 6 bases and J 4 bases, leaving 10 bases between the germline ends. The CDR3 spells CASRDGRYNEQFF. The CDR3 nucleotides read TGTGCCAGCAGAGATGGACGTTACAATGAGCAGTTCTTC.

This clone was seen a few times. The V call is TRBV29-1, the J call TRBJ1-1; perhaps TRBD1 as D (5 bases). V shed 0 bases and J shed 3 bases, with 8 bases lying between them. There are 13 residues in the CDR3. Germline loops: CDR1 SQVTM, CDR2 ANQGSEA. The CDR3 protein is CSVEDRVDTEAFF. The CDR3 region has the DNA TGCAGCGTTGAAGACAGGGTGGACACTGAAGCTTTCTTT.

J is TRBJ2-2 and V is TRBV5-4; no clear D. The germline CDR1 and CDR2 sequences are SGHNT and YYREEE (reference sequence). Trimming took off 0 bases at V and 3 bases at J, with 6 bases between the two ends. This CDR3 is built from 14 residues. CDR3 amino acids: CASSLVLDTGELFF. CDR3 in DNA: TGTGCCAGCAGCTTGGTGCTGGACACCGGGGAGCTGTTTTTT.

The chain carries TRBV5-4 and TRBJ2-1, with 7 bases that match TRBD2. V gave up 2 bases and J gave up 4 bases; unmatched junction bases: 9. The CDR3 runs 16 residues. Per the germline V gene, CDR1 is SGHNT and CDR2 is YYREEE (reference sequence). For the CDR3, the DNA is TGTGCCAGCAGCTTCCCCCGGGGGGAGGCTTACAATGAGCAGTTCTTC. Translating gives CASSFPRGEAYNEQFF.

This sequence joins TRBV29-1 and TRBJ2-3; TRBD2 matches at 9 bases. The CDR3 spans 13 residues. Looked up from germline, CDR1 is SQVTM and CDR2 is ANQGSEA. Germline trimming cut 5 bases from V and 6 bases from J; bases unmatched to any gene: 6. The CDR3 loop reads CSVSAGGRDTQYF. The CDR3 bases are TGCAGCGTTTCAGCGGGAGGTCGGGATACGCAGTATTTT.

The chain uses TRBV6-1 and TRBJ2-7; TRBD1 is a possible D gene (5 bases). V was clipped by 10 bases and J by 0 bases, with 7 bases between them. Germline values: CDR1 MNHNS, CDR2 SASEGT. The CDR3 is 11 residues long. CDR3 sequence (DNA): TGTGCCACCGACAGCTCCTACGAGCAGTACTTC. Protein: CATDSSYEQYF.

The DNA for the CDR3 is TGTGCCAGCAGCTTGCTGGGGGCTAGCAGTAGCACAGATACGCAGTATTTT. Translated: CASSLLGASSSTDTQYF. This chain connects TRBV11-2 to TRBJ2-3; D perhaps matches TRBD1 (6 bases). The V gene lost 3 bases and the J gene lost 0 bases, with 16 bases spanning the gap. CDR1 is SGHAT and CDR2 is FQNNGV in the germline V gene. CDR3 length: 17 amino acids.

Of note for this clone: The same CDR3 arises from other DNA sequences in this sample as well. The chain couples TRBV28 to TRBJ2-7, with 13 bases that match TRBD2. V lost 6 bases, J lost 4 bases, and 6 bases stayed unmatched. Germline V gene sequence: CDR1 MDHEN, CDR2 SYDVKM. This CDR3 region has 15 residues. DNA of the CDR3: TGTGCCAGCAGCAGGACTAGCGGGAGCTTATACGAGCAGTACTTC. Its translation: CASSRTSGSLYEQYF. Full variable domain (outside the CDR3, taken from reference TRBV28 and TRBJ2-7): DVKVTQSSRYLVKRTGEKVFLECVQDMDHENMFWYRQDPGLGLRLIYFSYDVKMKEKGDIPEGYSVSREKKERFSLILESASTNQTSMYLCASSRTSGSLYEQYFGPGTRLTVT.

This clone has a single count. The gene calls are TRBV6-1 and TRBJ2-1, with 10 bases matching TRBD1. There are 15 residues in the CDR3. V lost 4 bases, J lost 9 bases, and 9 bases stayed unmatched. CDR1 is MNHNS and CDR2 is SASEGT in the germline V gene. CDR3 residues: CASSVDRGRLGEQFF. CDR3 nucleotides: TGTGCCAGCAGTGTTGACAGGGGGCGATTGGGTGAGCAGTTCTTC.

The chain uses TRBV18 and TRBJ1-2; D is perhaps TRBD1 (5 bases). V gave up 2 bases and J gave up 1 base, with 8 bases separating them. CDR1 is KGHSH and CDR2 is LQKENI in the germline V gene. The length of the CDR3 is 14 residues. This CDR3 reads CASSPSGGNYGYTF. The CDR3, as DNA: TGTGCCAGCTCACCATCCGGGGGTAACTATGGCTACACCTTC.

The V gene is TRBV28, the J gene TRBJ2-5; D gene unclear. The J call may be incorrect, as the DNA end agrees better with TRBJ2-7. The CDR3 sequence is 11 residues long. Germline V gene lookup returns CDR1 MDHEN and CDR2 SYDVKM. Written as DNA, the CDR3 is TGTGCCAGCAGTCCCGGCTACGAGCAGTACTTC. Translated, it gives CASSPGYEQYF.

CDR3 sequence reads: CAISEYEGYEQYF. CDR3 DNA: TGTGCCATCAGTGAGTATGAGGGTTACGAGCAGTACTTC. This chain links TRBV10-3 with TRBJ2-5; TRBD2 is a possible D gene (5 bases). The DNA end favors TRBJ2-7, so the J call may be wrong. There are 13 residues in the CDR3. Germline-derived CDR1 and CDR2 are ENHRY and SYGVKD.